This T cell receptor (beta chain) was recorded in a study of vaccination effects on CD4 cells after COVID-19. On this clone: Its antigen is still unknown.

The data were produced by immunoSEQ multiplex PCR, yet TCRdb's version contains in-frame clones alone and is incomplete. The table includes some 40,000 clones, around 72% detected once. Germline loops: CDR1 DFQATT, CDR2 SNEGSKA (reference sequence). Trimming at V came to 6 bases and at J to 8 bases, leaving 14 bases not matched to a gene. The CDR3 consists of 14 residues. Pools of viral peptides were used by the ViraFEST assay to expand antigen-specific CD4+ T cells ahead of sequencing. Following 10 days of culture, CD4+ T cells were isolated. From March to December 2020, the person had a SARS-CoV-2 infection that was confirmed by PCR. For each well, some 1.9 million PBMC were cultured with 8.5 to 10 IU/ml IL-2 and approximately 10 ug/ml peptides. Replacing half the medium with IL-2 medium was done on days 3 and 7.

The material was CD4+ T cells from PBMCs cultured with HCoV-NL63 spike peptides, obtained before COVID-19 vaccination. The chain links TRBV20-1 to TRBJ2-5; the match to TRBD2 covers 8 bases. This sequence originates from a human donor who had a prior SARS-CoV-2 infection. CDR3 in amino acids: CSASPRGGPVTQYF. For the CDR3, the DNA is TGCAGTGCAAGTCCCCGGGGGGGCCCAGTTACCCAGTACTTC.